In its sample, the clone carrying this T cell receptor (beta chain) was seen a few times. The germline gives CDR1 DFQATT, CDR2 SNEGSKA (reference sequence). The CDR3 extends over 13 amino acids. Trimming removed 6 bases at V and 9 bases at J, with 20 bases between. This specimen comes from a study of T-cell reconstitution after alpha-beta-depleted transplantation in children. This sample's TCRbeta library carried unique molecular identifier barcodes. In TCRdb, the PCR reads were re-called with MiXCR into one record per CDR3 protein. The table includes more than 550,000 distinct CDR3 sequences, under 12% detected once.

The rearrangement uses TRBV20-1 and TRBJ1-2; D not certain. The material was PBMCs from the stem cell graft donor, obtained from the stem cell graft. The origin of this receptor is a human donor who donated a stem cell graft to a child with acute myeloid leukemia. The CDR3 reads CSAVAGLEMSYTF. CDR3 bases: TGCAGTGCCGTGGCTGGTTTGGAGATGAGCTACACCTTC.